The next 32 T cell receptor beta chains were all read from a single sample in a study of blood T cell repertoires in COVID-19. TCRdb keeps only in-frame clones here, not all; method: immunoSEQ multiplex PCR. This sample carries around 340,000 clones, 65% to 90% of them seen once, and the ten largest clones take 7.1%. Sequenced sample: peripheral blood. Receptors were obtained from a woman in her sixties or seventies with COVID-19, enrolled during active disease.

This rearrangement joins TRBV21-1 to TRBJ1-5; the DNA was not compared with TRBD1, the D call given in the table. TRBV21-1 is described as a pseudogene. This CDR3 is built from 14 residues. Here the CDR3 reads CASNTGDSNQPQHF. The CDR3, as DNA: TGTGCCAGCAACACAGGGGATAGCAATCAGCCCCAGCATTTT.

J is TRBJ2-3 and V is TRBV5-6; 9 positions agree with TRBD2. Per germline, CDR1 SGHDT and CDR2 YYEEEE. The J segment lost 0 bases and the V segment lost 0 bases, leaving 2 bases of the junction unmatched. The CDR3 is 16 amino acids. DNA of the CDR3: TGTGCCAGCAGCTTGGCTACTAGCGGGAGCACAGATACGCAGTATTTT. Amino acids: CASSLATSGSTDTQYF.

The chain links TRBV5-1 to TRBJ1-5; 7 bases are shared with TRBD1. Germline lookup yields CDR1 SGHRS and CDR2 YFSETQ. Unmatched junction bases numbered 4, after V lost 0 bases and J lost 4 bases. The length of the CDR3 is 15 residues. CDR3 coding DNA: TGCGCCAGCAGCTTGGAGGGGACAGATAATCAGCCCCAGCATTTT. Protein sequence: CASSLEGTDNQPQHF.

The V call is TRBV5-4, the J call TRBJ1-1, with D unresolved. The CDR3 runs 16 residues. The germline V gene encodes CDR1 SGHNT and CDR2 YYREEE (reference sequence). V dropped 0 bases and J dropped 1 base, with 13 bases sitting between them. The DNA of the CDR3 is TGTGCCAGCAGCTTGGCTTTCGAGGGCTGGAACACTGAAGCTTTCTTT. As protein: CASSLAFEGWNTEAFF. Supplemented by reference TRBV5-4 and TRBJ1-1, the full variable domain reads ETGVTQSPTHLIKTRGQQVTLRCSSQSGHNTVSWYQQALGQGPQFIFQYYREEENGRGNFPPRFSGLQFPNYSSELNVNALELDDSALYLCASSLAFEGWNTEAFFGQGTRLTVV.

The chain is built from TRBV18 and TRBJ2-1; TRBD2 matches at 9 bases. The CDR3 runs to 17 residues. Germline-derived CDR1 and CDR2 are KGHSH and LQKENI. V was pared by 3 bases and J by 0 bases, with 6 bases of the junction left unmatched. The CDR3 nucleotides are TGTGCCAGCTCACCCCGCGGGGGGGGGTACTCCTACAATGAGCAGTTCTTC. Its translation is CASSPRGGGYSYNEQFF.

The chain is built from TRBV6-5 and TRBJ1-4; the D is unclear. V lost 4 bases and J 2 bases, leaving 14 bases between the germline ends. This CDR3 comprises 16 residues. The germline V gene encodes CDR1 MNHEY and CDR2 SVGAGI. DNA of the CDR3: TGTGCCAGCAGTTCCCTTGCGTTAGCGACTAATGAAAAACTGTTTTTT. Its protein product is CASSSLALATNEKLFF.

This chain links TRBV18 with TRBJ2-7; D might be TRBD1 (6 bases). Germline-derived CDR1 and CDR2 are KGHSH and LQKENI. CDR3 length equals 14 residues. V was cut by 1 base and J by 9 bases, with 16 bases left in between. The CDR3 DNA sequence: TGTGCCAGCTCACCACTGGGGGCGACGGGGTTGCAGTACTTC. Translating it yields CASSPLGATGLQYF.

The rearrangement links TRBV30 to TRBJ1-4, with D unclear. Germline V gives CDR1 GTSNPN, CDR2 SVGIG (reference sequence). The germline V and J ends were trimmed by 5 bases and 6 bases, with 19 bases remaining between them. The CDR3 sequence is 15 residues long. This chain's CDR3 is CAWARGSRTYEKLFF. The CDR3 DNA reads TGTGCCTGGGCACGGGGTTCGAGAACCTATGAAAAACTGTTTTTT.

The chain employs TRBV6-1 and TRBJ2-7, with D possibly matching TRBD1 (6 bases). The CDR3 sequence is 15 residues long. The germline V gene encodes CDR1 MNHNS and CDR2 SASEGT. Deletions cut 0 bases from V and 3 bases from J, with 12 bases between. CDR3 amino acids: CASSEAGNRDYEQYF. Here the CDR3 DNA reads TGTGCCAGCAGTGAAGCAGGCAACAGGGACTACGAGCAGTACTTC.

CDR3 sequence (DNA): TGTGCCAGCAGCGGGCTAGCGGGGGGGCCTGGAGAGACCCAGTACTTC. Translating it yields CASSGLAGGPGETQYF. V usage is TRBV9 and J usage is TRBJ2-5; 12 bases are shared with TRBD2. Germline CDR1 and CDR2: SGDLS and YYNGEE. CDR3 length: 16 amino acids. V lost 3 bases and J lost 4; bases outside the gene matches: 7.

The rearrangement uses TRBV18 and TRBJ1-1; 8 nucleotides line up with TRBD1. CDR3 length: 15 amino acids. Germline CDR1 is KGHSH and CDR2 is LQKENI. V gave up 4 bases and J gave up 1 base; unmatched junction bases: 5. The chain's CDR3 is CASSRDRGANTEAFF. The DNA for the CDR3 is TGTGCCAGCTCACGTGACAGGGGAGCGAACACTGAAGCTTTCTTT.

This clone has just one count. CDR3 loop: CASSLGGGGYQPQHF. CDR3 bases: TGTGCCAGCAGCTTAGGGGGGGGAGGGTATCAGCCCCAGCATTTT. The rearrangement links TRBV7-2 to TRBJ1-5; the D gene is possibly TRBD1 (5 bases). Germline V gives CDR1 SGHTA, CDR2 FQGNSA. Trimming removed 1 base at V and 5 bases at J, with 12 bases between. This CDR3 is 15 amino acids long.

The chain uses TRBV3-1 (or the pseudogene TRBV3-2) and TRBJ1-2, with D uncertain. V dropped 1 base and J dropped 8 bases, with 11 bases sitting between them. Germline assignment: CDR1 LGHDT and CDR2 YNNKEL (reference sequence). This CDR3 is 13 amino acids long. The CDR3 DNA reads as TGTGCCAGCAGCCAAGCGGGTTTGGAAGGCTACACCTTC. It specifies CASSQAGLEGYTF.

CDR3 amino acids: CASSEQDPANYGYTF. CDR3 bases: TGTGCCAGCAGTGAACAGGATCCGGCTAACTATGGCTACACCTTC. The V gene is TRBV2, the J gene TRBJ1-2; D not resolved. The V gene lost 2 bases and the J gene lost 0 bases, with 10 bases spanning the gap. This CDR3 has 15 residues. CDR1 is SNHLY, CDR2 FYNNEI, per germline. Filled out from reference TRBV2 and TRBJ1-2, the complete variable domain reads EPEVTQTPSHQVTQMGQEVILRCVPISNHLYFYWYRQILGQKVEFLVSFYNNEISEKSEIFDDQFSVERPDGSNFTLKIRSTKLEDSAMYFCASSEQDPANYGYTFGSGTRLTVV.

The chain is built from TRBV2 and TRBJ1-3; TRBD1 aligns across 9 bases. The CDR3 extends over 16 amino acids. J gave up 1 base and V 4 bases, and 5 bases lay outside the gene matches. CDR1 is SNHLY and CDR2 is FYNNEI in the germline V gene. The CDR3 sequence is CASSGQGVQSGNTIYF. Here the CDR3 DNA reads TGTGCCAGCAGTGGACAGGGGGTGCAGTCTGGAAACACCATATATTTT.

This chain links TRBV6-4 with TRBJ2-1; 10 nucleotides align to TRBD2. The trim removed 4 bases at V and 3 bases at J, leaving 3 bases unmatched. The CDR3 covers 15 residues. Germline loops: CDR1 MRHNA, CDR2 SNTAGT. The CDR3 sequence: CASSGSSGGYNEQFF. DNA for the CDR3: TGTGCCAGCAGTGGGTCTAGCGGGGGCTACAATGAGCAGTTCTTC.

CDR3 in amino acids: CASSLVEMGQGYEQFF. CDR3 nucleotides: TGTGCCAGCAGCTTAGTAGAAATGGGACAGGGCTATGAGCAGTTCTTC. The rearrangement uses TRBV13 and TRBJ2-1; 9 bases match TRBD1. Losses at the gene ends were 1 base for V and 8 bases for J; bases not matched to a gene: 9. This CDR3 has 16 residues. Germline CDR1 is PRHDT and CDR2 is FYEKMQ (reference sequence).

The rearrangement links TRBV6-4 to TRBJ1-4; D is possibly TRBD1 (6 bases). The length of the CDR3 is 14 residues. CDR1 is MRHNA, CDR2 SNTAGT, per germline. V was clipped by 2 bases and J by 6 bases, with 10 bases between them. Here the CDR3 reads CASSDRDTHEKLFF. CDR3 nucleotides: TGTGCCAGCAGTGACCGGGACACCCATGAAAAACTGTTTTTT.

The chain uses TRBV9 and TRBJ1-3, with D hard to call. Germline V gene sequence: CDR1 SGDLS, CDR2 YYNGEE. This CDR3 has 14 residues. V was pared by 4 bases and J by 2 bases, with 10 bases between. CDR3 in amino acids: CASSLTTTGNTIYF. The CDR3 DNA reads as TGTGCCAGCAGCCTAACGACAACTGGAAACACCATATATTTT.

The CDR3 here is CATLGDRGGTNEKLFF. In DNA, the CDR3 is TGCGCCACCCTGGGGGACAGGGGGGGAACTAATGAAAAACTGTTTTTT. The chain combines TRBV10-2 with TRBJ1-4; 11 bases line up with TRBD1. Germline CDR1 is WSHSY and CDR2 is SAAADI. The trim removed 10 bases at V and 1 base at J, leaving 8 bases unmatched. The CDR3 is 16 residues long.

A single count supports this clone. This rearrangement joins TRBV10-1 to TRBJ2-3, with 7 bases identical to TRBD1. Trimming cost V 3 bases and J 1 base; bases outside gene matches: 4. The CDR3 totals 15 residues. The V gene's germline CDR1 is WNHNN and CDR2 SYGVQD (reference sequence). As DNA, the CDR3 is TGCGCCAGCAGTGACCGGGACAGAGGCACAGATACGCAGTATTTT. This encodes CASSDRDRGTDTQYF.

The chain recombines TRBV7-3 with TRBJ1-2; D is possibly TRBD1 (5 bases). The CDR3 runs 16 residues. V was clipped by 1 base and J by 3 bases, with 15 bases between them. Per the germline V gene, CDR1 is SGHTA and CDR2 is FQGTGA. Here the CDR3 DNA reads TGTGCCAGCAGCTTAAGTACGAACCCAGGGTACTATGGCTACACCTTC. It specifies CASSLSTNPGYYGYTF.

The genes are TRBV30 and TRBJ2-7, with 8 bases matching TRBD1. The junction had 7 bases not matched to a gene; V was cut back by 3 bases and J by 3 bases. Germline values: CDR1 GTSNPN, CDR2 SVGIG (reference sequence). There are 14 residues in the CDR3. For the CDR3, the DNA is TGTGCCTGGAGCGGGACAGGTTCCTTCTACGAGCAGTACTTC. It is translated as CAWSGTGSFYEQYF.

The genes are TRBV5-1 and TRBJ1-2; 11 bases fit TRBD1. CDR1 SGHRS and CDR2 YFSETQ come from the germline V gene. After removal of 4 bases from V and 7 bases from J, the junction contained 3 bases not matched to a gene. The CDR3 has 13 amino acids. The CDR3 loop reads CASSHGTGGGYTF. CDR3 nucleotide sequence: TGCGCCAGCAGCCACGGGACAGGGGGTGGCTACACCTTC.

The J gene is TRBJ2-6, the V gene TRBV24-1; a weak D match, TRBD1 (5 bases). V gave up 1 base and J gave up 2 bases, with 8 bases separating them. The CDR3 runs to 16 residues. CDR1 KGHDR and CDR2 SFDVKD come from the germline V gene. In DNA, the CDR3 is TGTGCCACCAGTGATTTTGCCAGGGCTGGGGCCAACGTCCTGACTTTC. Encoded protein: CATSDFARAGANVLTF.

The V call is TRBV19, the J call TRBJ2-3, with 8 positions matching TRBD2. V was pared by 3 bases and J by 3 bases, with 14 bases of the junction left unmatched. From germline, CDR1 is LNHDA and CDR2 SQIVND (reference sequence). There are 18 residues in the CDR3. The CDR3 region has the DNA TGTGCCAGTAGTATGGGTTCTAGGGCGGGGGGTAGGACAGATACGCAGTATTTT. Its protein product is CASSMGSRAGGRTDTQYF.

This clone was counted a single time. The chain couples TRBV10-3 to TRBJ1-2; D gene uncertain. V lost 6 bases, J lost 7 bases, and 21 bases lay in between. This CDR3 has 15 amino acids. CDR1 ENHRY and CDR2 SYGVKD come from the germline V gene. In nucleotides, the CDR3 is TGTGCCATCAGGGCTGCGGGTATTCAGTCAGGTGGCTACACCTTC. Protein: CAIRAAGIQSGGYTF.

This chain links TRBV7-6 with TRBJ2-5, with 8 bases aligning to TRBD2. CDR3 length: 16 amino acids. Per germline, CDR1 SGHVS and CDR2 FNYEAQ. Losses at the gene ends were 8 bases for V and 4 bases for J; bases not matched to a gene: 15. Written as DNA, the CDR3 is TGTGCCAGCGTCCGGAGTGCGGGGGGTTATGTAGAGACCCAGTACTTC. This sequence encodes CASVRSAGGYVETQYF.

There are a few counts of this clone. The V gene is TRBV27, the J gene TRBJ1-2; D is possibly TRBD1 (5 bases). Germline V CDR1 and CDR2: MNHEY, SMNVEV (reference sequence). The V end was cut by 2 bases, the J end by 5 bases, with 15 bases between. This CDR3 has 15 amino acids. This CDR3 reads CASSLQPGTEYGYTF. The CDR3 DNA is TGTGCCAGCAGTTTACAGCCCGGGACTGAGTATGGCTACACCTTC.

This clone has only a few counts. The chain has TRBV10-3 and TRBJ1-2, with D hard to call. V was pared by 6 bases and J by 5 bases, with 7 bases between. This CDR3 is built from 11 residues. CDR1 ENHRY and CDR2 SYGVKD come from the germline V gene. CDR3 nucleotides: TGTGCCATCAGGGCTGAATATGGCTACACCTTC. Translation: CAIRAEYGYTF.

This chain connects TRBV15 to TRBJ1-2; tentative D call: TRBD1 (5 bases). The CDR3 totals 14 residues. CDR1 and CDR2 from the germline V gene are LNHNV and YYDKDF (reference sequence). V was clipped by 7 bases and J by 0 bases, with 12 bases between them. The CDR3 DNA follows: TGTGCCACCATCCTAGACAGTCCTAACTATGGCTACACCTTC. It is translated as CATILDSPNYGYTF. Complete variable domain (other parts from reference TRBV15 and TRBJ1-2): DAMVIQNPRYQVTQFGKPVTLSCSQTLNHNVMYWYQQKSSQAPKLLFHYYDKDFNNEADTPDNFQSRRPNTSFCFLDIRSPGLGDTAMYLCATILDSPNYGYTFGSGTRLTVV.

This chain connects TRBV4-2 to TRBJ2-7; 7 nucleotides agree with TRBD1. The germline gives CDR1 LGHNA, CDR2 YNFKEQ. With 4 bases clipped from V and 6 bases from J, the junction kept 15 bases outside the gene matches. This CDR3 is 16 amino acids long. The CDR3 loop is CASSLGSEGAKGEQYF. CDR3 bases: TGTGCCAGCAGCCTCGGTTCAGAGGGGGCCAAGGGCGAGCAGTACTTC.